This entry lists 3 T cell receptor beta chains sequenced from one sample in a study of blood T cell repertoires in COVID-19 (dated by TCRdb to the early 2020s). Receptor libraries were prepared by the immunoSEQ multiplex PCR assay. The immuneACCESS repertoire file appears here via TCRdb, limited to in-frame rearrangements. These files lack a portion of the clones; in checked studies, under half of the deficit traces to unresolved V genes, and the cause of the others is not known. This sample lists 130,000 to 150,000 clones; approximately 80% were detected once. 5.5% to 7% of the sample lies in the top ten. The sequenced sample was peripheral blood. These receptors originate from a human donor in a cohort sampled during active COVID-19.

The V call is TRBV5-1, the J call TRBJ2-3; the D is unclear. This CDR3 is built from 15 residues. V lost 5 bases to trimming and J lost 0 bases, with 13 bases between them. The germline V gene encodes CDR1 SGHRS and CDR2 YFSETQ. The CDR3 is CASSSDFSSTDTQYF. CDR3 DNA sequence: TGCGCCAGCAGTTCAGACTTCTCAAGCACAGATACGCAGTATTTT. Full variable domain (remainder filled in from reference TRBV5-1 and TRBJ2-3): KAGVTQTPRYLIKTRGQQVTLSCSPISGHRSVSWYQQTPGQGLQFLFEYFSETQRNKGNFPGRFSGRQFSNSRSEMNVSTLELGDSALYLCASSSDFSSTDTQYFGPGTRLTVL.

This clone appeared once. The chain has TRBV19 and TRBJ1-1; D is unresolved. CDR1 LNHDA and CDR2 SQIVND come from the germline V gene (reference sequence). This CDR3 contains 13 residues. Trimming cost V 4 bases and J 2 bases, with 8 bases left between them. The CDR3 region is CASSRAGNTEAFF. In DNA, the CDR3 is TGTGCCAGTAGTAGGGCTGGTAACACTGAAGCTTTCTTT.

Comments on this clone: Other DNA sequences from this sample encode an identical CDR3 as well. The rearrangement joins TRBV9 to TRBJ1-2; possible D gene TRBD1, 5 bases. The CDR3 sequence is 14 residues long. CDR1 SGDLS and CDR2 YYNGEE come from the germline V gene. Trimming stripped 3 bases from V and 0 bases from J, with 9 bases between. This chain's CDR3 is CASSGTGSNYGYTF. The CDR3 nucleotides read TGTGCCAGCAGCGGCACAGGATCTAACTATGGCTACACCTTC.